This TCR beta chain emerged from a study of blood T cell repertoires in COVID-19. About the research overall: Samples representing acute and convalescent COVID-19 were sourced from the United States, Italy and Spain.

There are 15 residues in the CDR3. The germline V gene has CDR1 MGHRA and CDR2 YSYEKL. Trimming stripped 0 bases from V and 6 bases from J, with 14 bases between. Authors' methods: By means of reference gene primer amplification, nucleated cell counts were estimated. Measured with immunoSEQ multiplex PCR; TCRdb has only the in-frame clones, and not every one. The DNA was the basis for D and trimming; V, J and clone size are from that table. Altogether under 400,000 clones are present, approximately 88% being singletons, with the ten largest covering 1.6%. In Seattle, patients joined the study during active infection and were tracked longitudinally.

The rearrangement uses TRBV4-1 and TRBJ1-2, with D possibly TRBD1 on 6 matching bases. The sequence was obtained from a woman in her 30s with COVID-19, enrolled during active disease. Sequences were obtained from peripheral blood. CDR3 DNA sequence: TGCGCCAGCAGCCAAGATCGAGGACCAGGGGATGGCTACACCTTC. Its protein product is CASSQDRGPGDGYTF.